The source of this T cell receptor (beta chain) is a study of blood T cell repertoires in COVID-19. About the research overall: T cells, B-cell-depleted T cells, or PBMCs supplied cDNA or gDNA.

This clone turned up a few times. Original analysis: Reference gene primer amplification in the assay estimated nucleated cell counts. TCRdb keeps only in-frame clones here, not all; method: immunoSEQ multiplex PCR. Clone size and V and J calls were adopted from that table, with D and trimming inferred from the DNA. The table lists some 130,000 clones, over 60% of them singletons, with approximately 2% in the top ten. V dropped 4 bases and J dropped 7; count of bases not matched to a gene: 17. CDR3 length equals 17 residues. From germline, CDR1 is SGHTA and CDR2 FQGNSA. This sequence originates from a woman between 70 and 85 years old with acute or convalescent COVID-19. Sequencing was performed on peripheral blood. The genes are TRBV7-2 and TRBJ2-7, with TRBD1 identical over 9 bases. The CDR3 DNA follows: TGTGCCAGCAGCTGGGTCCCGGGACAGGGAAGTCTTCCGGAGCAGTACTTC. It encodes CASSWVPGQGSLPEQYF.